These 4 T cell receptor beta chains were all obtained from the same sample, sequenced in a study of cytomegalovirus exposure and HLA in healthy donors. In the PCR, 60 Vbeta and 13 Jbeta primers were used. TCRdb's copy holds only in-frame clones and misses some; the assay was immunoSEQ multiplex PCR. The data hold 90,000 to 130,000 clones, with around 80% observed a single time. Sequenced: PBMCs. The source is a man aged 30 to 45 in good health and CMV-seropositive.

V usage is TRBV5-6 and J usage is TRBJ2-1, with 8 nucleotides matching TRBD1. This CDR3 is 18 amino acids long. Unmatched junction bases numbered 12, after V lost 4 bases and J lost 0 bases. The germline gives CDR1 SGHDT, CDR2 YYEEEE. The CDR3 bases are TGTGCCAGCAGCGGCTGGACAGGGAATCCCCCCTCCTACAATGAGCAGTTCTTC. It codes for CASSGWTGNPPSYNEQFF.

The chain couples TRBV9 to TRBJ2-3, with D perhaps TRBD1 (6 bases). CDR1 is SGDLS, CDR2 YYNGEE, per germline. Trimming pared 0 bases from V and 6 bases from J, leaving 11 bases between. The CDR3 is made up of 14 amino acids. CDR3 sequence: CASSVGAGVDTQYF. For the CDR3, the DNA is TGTGCCAGCAGCGTAGGGGCAGGGGTGGATACGCAGTATTTT.

CDR3 DNA sequence: TGTGCCAGCAGCCCCCTTGCGGGGGGTAGTTACGAGCAGTACTTC. It codes for CASSPLAGGSYEQYF. The chain uses TRBV7-2 and TRBJ2-7; 8 positions agree with TRBD2. Germline V gene sequence: CDR1 SGHTA, CDR2 FQGNSA. After removal of 5 bases from V and 4 bases from J, the junction contained 10 bases not matched to a gene. There are 15 residues in the CDR3.

This clone was detected only a few times. The chain carries TRBV5-4 and TRBJ1-2; 7 bases fit TRBD1. Germline V gives CDR1 SGHNT, CDR2 YYREEE (reference sequence). The CDR3 is 14 residues long. Losses at the gene ends were 0 bases for V and 5 bases for J; bases not matched to a gene: 4. The DNA for the CDR3 is TGTGCCAGCAGCTTGGACAGGGGATGGTATGGCTACACCTTC. This gives the protein CASSLDRGWYGYTF.